This record looks at one TCR beta chain sequence and its context. Antigen: not known. This CDR3 region has 16 residues. V dropped 4 bases and J dropped 4 bases, with 18 bases sitting between them. CDR1 and CDR2 (germline): MNHEY, SMNVEV (reference sequence). These data belong to a study of T cell repertoires and HLA-DP antigens. TCRdb's table, derived via immunoSEQ multiplex PCR, lists solely in-frame clones and lacks some. The table has 55,000 to 80,000 clones, about 80% seen once. Negative selection yielded untouched CD4+ T cells of average about 98% purity. The receptor comes from a man in his fifties or sixties in good health and CMV-seronegative. The source material was CD4+ T cells from PBMCs. The V call is TRBV27, the J call TRBJ2-3; D is perhaps TRBD1 or TRBD2 (5 bases each). The CDR3 bases are TGTGCCAGCAGTTCAGTAGGGGACCCTCGCGCAGATACGCAGTATTTT. It yields the protein CASSSVGDPRADTQYF.